The 17 T cell receptor beta chains presented below share a single source sample, sequenced in a study of cytomegalovirus exposure and HLA in healthy donors. PCR was performed using 60 Vbeta and 13 Jbeta primers. TCRdb keeps only in-frame clones here, not all; method: immunoSEQ multiplex PCR. The sample includes approximately 100,000 clones, roughly 84% seen only once; the top ten take 1.2%. The sequenced sample was PBMCs. The receptors here all came from a woman in her late teens or twenties in good health and CMV-seronegative.

The rearrangement uses TRBV5-1 and TRBJ1-1; no definite D call. Trimming cost V 4 bases and J 6 bases, with 16 bases left between them. The CDR3 totals 14 residues. Germline V gene lookup returns CDR1 SGHRS and CDR2 YFSETQ. The CDR3 protein is CASSKERVNAEAFF. CDR3 bases: TGCGCCAGCAGCAAAGAGAGGGTTAACGCTGAAGCTTTCTTT. The whole variable domain, filled in from reference TRBV5-1 and TRBJ1-1, reads KAGVTQTPRYLIKTRGQQVTLSCSPISGHRSVSWYQQTPGQGLQFLFEYFSETQRNKGNFPGRFSGRQFSNSRSEMNVSTLELGDSALYLCASSKERVNAEAFFGQGTRLTVV.

The CDR3 loop is CASRTGQPSNSPLHF. The CDR3 nucleotides read TGTGCCAGCAGGACCGGACAGCCCAGCAATTCACCCCTCCACTTT. V usage is TRBV7-9 and J usage is TRBJ1-6; a possible D gene is TRBD1 (6 bases). From germline, CDR1 is SEHNR and CDR2 FQNEAQ (reference sequence). V gave up 6 bases and J gave up 7 bases, with 16 bases separating them. CDR3 length equals 15 residues. Full variable domain (rest looked up from reference TRBV7-9 and TRBJ1-6): DTGVSQNPRHKITKRGQNVTFRCDPISEHNRLYWYRQTLGQGPEFLTYFQNEAQLEKSRLLSDRFSAERPKGSFSTLEIQRTEQGDSAMYLCASRTGQPSNSPLHFGNGTRLTVT.

The CDR3 sequence is CASQGGVATNEKLFF. CDR3 in DNA: TGTGCCAGCCAAGGGGGGGTGGCGACTAATGAAAAACTGTTTTTT. The chain carries TRBV19 and TRBJ1-4, with D possibly matching TRBD1 (6 bases). Between the trimmed V and J ends, which lost 9 bases and 2 bases, there was a span of 16 bases. This CDR3 contains 15 residues. CDR1 and CDR2 from the germline V gene are LNHDA and SQIVND (reference sequence).

The rearrangement joins TRBV6-5 to TRBJ2-5; D remains ambiguous. Per the germline V gene, CDR1 is MNHEY and CDR2 is SVGAGI. Trimming pared 5 bases from V and 2 bases from J, leaving 9 bases between. The CDR3 is 13 amino acids. CDR3 sequence: CASSRPGQETQYF. As DNA, the CDR3 is TGTGCCAGCAGTAGGCCAGGTCAAGAGACCCAGTACTTC.

V usage is TRBV5-8 and J usage is TRBJ2-3; perhaps TRBD1 as D (5 bases). This CDR3 spans 14 amino acids. The V gene lost 3 bases and the J gene lost 2 bases, with 10 bases spanning the gap. Per the germline V gene, CDR1 is SGHTS and CDR2 is YDEGEE. Here the CDR3 DNA reads TGTGCCAGCAGCTCGGCAGGGTCCACAGATACGCAGTATTTT. As protein: CASSSAGSTDTQYF.

The chain recombines TRBV7-9 with TRBJ1-4; D may be TRBD1 (5 bases). The CDR3 has 15 residues. In germline, CDR1 is SEHNR, CDR2 FQNEAQ (reference sequence). Trimming stripped 4 bases from V and 4 bases from J, with 13 bases between. In DNA, the CDR3 is TGTGCCAGCAGCTCTCGGACATTCAATAATGAAAAACTGTTTTTT. Translated, it gives CASSSRTFNNEKLFF. The whole variable domain, filled in from reference TRBV7-9 and TRBJ1-4, reads DTGVSQNPRHKITKRGQNVTFRCDPISEHNRLYWYRQTLGQGPEFLTYFQNEAQLEKSRLLSDRFSAERPKGSFSTLEIQRTEQGDSAMYLCASSSRTFNNEKLFFGSGTQLSVL.

The genes are TRBV7-6 and TRBJ2-5; a possible D gene is TRBD2 (5 bases). CDR1 is SGHVS, CDR2 FNYEAQ, per germline. The CDR3 covers 16 residues. The V gene lost 0 bases and the J gene lost 1 base, with 12 bases spanning the gap. CDR3 protein: CASSLARGEGQETQYF. The CDR3 bases are TGTGCCAGCAGCTTAGCCCGGGGAGAGGGCCAAGAGACCCAGTACTTC.

The rearrangement joins TRBV7-9 to TRBJ2-2; D perhaps matches TRBD1 (5 bases). CDR3 length: 16 amino acids. CDR1 is SEHNR and CDR2 is FQNEAQ in the germline V gene (reference sequence). V shed 5 bases and J shed 6 bases, with 19 bases lying between them. The CDR3 DNA sequence: TGTGCCAGCAGCCCCAATCTCTCCAGGGCAGCCGGGGAGCTGTTTTTT. Translating gives CASSPNLSRAAGELFF.

This clone was seen a few times. In DNA, the CDR3 is TGTGCCAGCAGAACGACAGGGTTGAGGGGCTACACCTTC. Translation: CASRTTGLRGYTF. V is TRBV6-5 and J is TRBJ1-2; TRBD1 agrees at 7 bases. With 6 bases clipped from V and 8 bases from J, the junction kept 9 bases outside the gene matches. The CDR3 is made up of 13 amino acids. CDR1 is MNHEY, CDR2 SVGAGI, per germline.

V usage is TRBV9 and J usage is TRBJ2-7, with D possibly matching TRBD1 (5 bases). CDR3 length equals 16 residues. Germline CDR1 SGDLS, CDR2 YYNGEE. The germline V and J ends were trimmed by 2 bases and 2 bases, with 17 bases remaining between them. The CDR3 protein is CASSVRQTDRPYEQYF. Written as DNA, the CDR3 is TGTGCCAGCAGCGTCCGACAGACAGACCGTCCCTACGAGCAGTACTTC.

This clone appeared a single time. The rearrangement links TRBV7-3 to TRBJ2-5, with 9 nucleotides matching TRBD2. The CDR3 contains 18 residues. CDR1 and CDR2 from the germline V gene are SGHTA and FQGTGA. J was trimmed by 1 base and V by 2 bases; bases with no gene match: 11. The CDR3 loop reads CASSLPRPASGAQETQYF. The CDR3 DNA sequence: TGTGCCAGCAGCTTACCCCGCCCGGCTAGCGGGGCCCAAGAGACCCAGTACTTC.

The rearrangement uses TRBV7-8 and TRBJ1-2, with a possible D match to TRBD1 (6 bases). This CDR3 spans 16 amino acids. Trimming stripped 4 bases from V and 4 bases from J, with 19 bases between. CDR1 and CDR2 from the germline V gene are SGHVS and FQNEAQ. CDR3 sequence reads: CASSSSGQPRSYGYTF. The CDR3 DNA reads as TGTGCCAGCAGCTCATCAGGACAGCCCCGATCCTATGGCTACACCTTC.

The V gene is TRBV11-2, the J gene TRBJ2-7; 7 nucleotides line up with TRBD1. The germline V gene has CDR1 SGHAT and CDR2 FQNNGV. The V and J ends lost 3 bases and 3 bases, in that order; junction bases with no gene match: 8. This CDR3 has 15 residues. The CDR3 is CASSLHGTEVYEQYF. In DNA form, the CDR3 reads TGTGCCAGCAGCTTGCATGGGACAGAAGTCTACGAGCAGTACTTC.

The CDR3 loop is CASSQDRGDDYGYTF. The CDR3 nucleotides are TGTGCCAGCTCTCAGGACAGGGGGGACGACTATGGCTACACCTTC. The gene calls are TRBV18 and TRBJ1-2, with 10 bases matching TRBD1. Germline CDR1 and CDR2: KGHSH and LQKENI. The ends lost 6 bases at V and 3 bases at J; junction bases unmatched: 7. This CDR3 region has 15 residues.

Concerning this clone itself: At one of its ends the junction is not consistent with the germline gene, which may arise from a read error. The chain employs TRBV4-3 and TRBJ1-4; maybe TRBD1 (5 bases). The germline V gene encodes CDR1 LGHNA and CDR2 YSLEER. The CDR3 covers 16 residues. CDR3 bases: TGCGCCGGCAGCCAAGGGGCAGACGGCTACTATGAAAAACTGTTTTTT. This translates into CAGSQGADGYYEKLFF.

CDR3 nucleotides: TGTGCCAGCAGCCCATGGGGCTTTGAGACCCAGTACTTC. Protein: CASSPWGFETQYF. The J gene is TRBJ2-5, the V gene TRBV7-2; the D gene is possibly TRBD1 (5 bases). Germline V CDR1 and CDR2: SGHTA, FQGNSA. Trimming stripped 5 bases from V and 5 bases from J, with 12 bases between. The CDR3 has 13 amino acids.

The chain is built from TRBV5-4 and TRBJ2-2; 11 bases fit TRBD1. The CDR3 sequence is 14 residues long. Trimming cost V 4 bases and J 6 bases; bases outside gene matches: 2. Germline CDR1 is SGHNT and CDR2 is YYREEE (reference sequence). The chain's CDR3 is CASSPGQGAGELFF. In nucleotides, the CDR3 is TGTGCCAGCAGCCCGGGACAGGGGGCCGGGGAGCTGTTTTTT.